These 25 T cell receptor beta chains were sequenced from one sample in a study of post-analysis software for immune sequencing data. For these receptors, no antigen is known. Findings of the study overall: A few TRBV segments appeared more often in patients than in controls, and TRBV5-6, TRBV5-1 and TRBV20-1 were among these.

Libraries were made from TCR beta cDNA, and they carried unique molecular identifiers. TCRdb re-analysed the PCR reads in MiXCR, keeping a single row per CDR3 protein. The profile shows approximately 730,000 distinct CDR3 sequences, 35% to 55% of them singletons. Input material: blood. The receptors originated from a girl between 10 and 17 years old with multiple sclerosis.

This clonotype appeared a few times. The chain has TRBV29-1 and TRBJ2-1; 8 bases are a match to TRBD2. V was clipped by 0 bases and J by 8 bases; unmatched bases: 6. Germline CDR1 and CDR2: SQVTM and ANQGSEA. The CDR3 is 14 amino acids. The CDR3 spells CSVEEGREGDEQFF. In nucleotides, the CDR3 is TGCAGCGTTGAAGAAGGCCGGGAGGGCGATGAGCAGTTCTTC.

The chain links TRBV15 to TRBJ2-5; 7 nucleotides agree with TRBD2. Germline CDR1 is LNHNV and CDR2 is YYDKDF (reference sequence). V was pared by 0 bases and J by 3 bases, with 4 bases of the junction left unmatched. This CDR3 is built from 15 residues. The CDR3 loop reads CATSREGSGEETQYF. For the CDR3, the DNA is TGTGCCACCAGCAGAGAGGGAAGCGGGGAAGAGACCCAGTACTTC.

This chain joins TRBV20-1 and TRBJ2-7, with 8 bases lining up with TRBD1. J gave up 6 bases and V 3 bases, and 19 bases lay outside the gene matches. Germline CDR1 reads DFQATT; CDR2 reads SNEGSKA (reference sequence). CDR3 length: 17 amino acids. CDR3 nucleotide sequence: TGCAGTGCTAGGAGAAGTCCTGACAGGGGAAACTTTCCCGAGCAGTACTTC. As protein: CSARRSPDRGNFPEQYF.

This chain links TRBV2 with TRBJ2-3; 7 nucleotides line up with TRBD2. This CDR3 is built from 15 residues. V was pared by 4 bases and J by 0 bases, with 4 bases of the junction left unmatched. Germline V gene sequence: CDR1 SNHLY, CDR2 FYNNEI. The CDR3: CASSGNGGSTDTQYF. CDR3 nucleotides: TGTGCCAGCAGTGGAAACGGGGGGAGCACAGATACGCAGTATTTT.

The rearrangement links TRBV25-1 to TRBJ2-5, with 9 bases matching TRBD2. Germline V gives CDR1 MGHDK, CDR2 SYGVNS. The CDR3 is made up of 13 amino acids. V was clipped by 7 bases and J by 5 bases; unmatched bases: 5. CDR3 loop: CASNSGSFETQYF. The CDR3 coding sequence is TGTGCCAGCAATAGCGGGAGCTTCGAGACCCAGTACTTC.

The J gene is TRBJ1-2, the V gene TRBV7-9, with a tentative D call TRBD1 (5 bases). The CDR3 has 11 residues. From germline, CDR1 is SEHNR and CDR2 FQNEAQ (reference sequence). V was shortened by 1 base and J by 9 bases, with 6 bases between the two germline ends. The CDR3 sequence is CASSLEGSYTF. The CDR3 DNA follows: TGTGCCAGCAGCTTAGAGGGGAGCTACACCTTC.

A few counts support this clonotype. The chain couples TRBV11-2 to TRBJ2-5; no clear D gene. The ends were cut back, 4 bases at V and 0 bases at J, with 3 bases in the middle. CDR1 and CDR2 (germline): SGHAT, FQNNGV. The CDR3 totals 12 residues. CDR3: CASSSDQETQYF. Here the CDR3 DNA reads TGTGCCAGCAGCTCCGACCAAGAGACCCAGTACTTC. Variable domain in full (rest from reference TRBV11-2 and TRBJ2-5): EAGVAQSPRYKIIEKRQSVAFWCNPISGHATLYWYQQILGQGPKLLIQFQNNGVVDDSQLPKDRFSAERLKGVDSTLKIQPAKLEDSAVYLCASSSDQETQYFGPGTRLLVL.

This clonotype was observed a handful of times. The chain couples TRBV27 to TRBJ2-3; 7 bases are shared with TRBD2. Germline CDR1 MNHEY, CDR2 SMNVEV (reference sequence). The CDR3 covers 16 residues. The ends lost 1 base at V and 6 bases at J; junction bases unmatched: 10. CDR3 loop: CASSLYQFAGVDTQYF. The CDR3 DNA follows: TGTGCCAGCAGTTTATACCAGTTCGCGGGAGTTGATACGCAGTATTTT.

The chain couples TRBV6-5 to TRBJ1-4, with 8 bases that match TRBD1. This CDR3 spans 15 amino acids. Unmatched junction bases numbered 10, after V lost 6 bases and J lost 7 bases. CDR1 is MNHEY, CDR2 SVGAGI, per germline. In nucleotides, the CDR3 is TGTGCCAGCAGCCCCGCAGGGGGCGCGGGTGAAAAACTGTTTTTT. It is translated as CASSPAGGAGEKLFF.

The rearrangement links TRBV7-9 to TRBJ2-1; 12 bases align to TRBD2. The trim removed 2 bases at V and 8 bases at J, leaving 10 bases unmatched. This CDR3 is 17 amino acids long. Germline values: CDR1 SEHNR, CDR2 FQNEAQ (reference sequence). The CDR3 sequence: CASSLRTSGTFGDEQFF. The CDR3 region has the DNA TGTGCCAGCAGCTTACGGACTAGCGGGACCTTCGGGGATGAGCAGTTCTTC. Full variable domain (missing parts from reference TRBV7-9 and TRBJ2-1): DTGVSQNPRHKITKRGQNVTFRCDPISEHNRLYWYRQTLGQGPEFLTYFQNEAQLEKSRLLSDRFSAERPKGSFSTLEIQRTEQGDSAMYLCASSLRTSGTFGDEQFFGPGTRLTVL.

V and J are TRBV20-1 and TRBJ2-1; no reliable D call. The CDR3 totals 11 residues. The V gene's germline CDR1 is DFQATT and CDR2 SNEGSKA (reference sequence). The V and J ends lost 6 bases and 8 bases respectively, with 11 bases between them. The CDR3 spells CSATKADEQFF. The DNA of the CDR3 is TGCAGTGCCACGAAGGCCGATGAGCAGTTCTTC.

The chain uses TRBV7-9 and TRBJ2-7; D might be TRBD1 or TRBD2, each matching 6 bases. The CDR3 spans 16 residues. Germline CDR1 and CDR2: SEHNR and FQNEAQ (reference sequence). Trimming took 1 base from V and 0 from J, leaving 13 bases between them. Here the CDR3 reads CASSLVGGTSSYEQYF. The CDR3 DNA is TGTGCCAGCAGCTTAGTGGGGGGCACGAGCTCCTACGAGCAGTACTTC.

This clonotype has a handful of counts. Compared with germline, one end of the junction differs, possibly owing to a read error. The chain carries TRBV15 and TRBJ2-7; a weak D match, TRBD2 (5 bases). This CDR3 spans 15 amino acids. Per germline, CDR1 LNHNV and CDR2 YYDKDF (reference sequence). As DNA, the CDR3 is TGTGCCACCGGCAGAGGCCAACGGCCGGGAAACGAGCAGTACTTC. This sequence encodes CATGRGQRPGNEQYF.

This clonotype has just a few counts. V is TRBV27 and J is TRBJ1-1; 10 bases map to TRBD1. This CDR3 contains 14 residues. Losses at the gene ends were 5 bases for V and 1 base for J; bases not matched to a gene: 1. Germline V gene lookup returns CDR1 MNHEY and CDR2 SMNVEV (reference sequence). This CDR3 is CASSRDRGNTEAFF. CDR3 coding DNA: TGTGCCAGCAGTCGGGACAGGGGGAACACTGAAGCTTTCTTT.

J is TRBJ1-5 and V is TRBV7-9, with D maybe TRBD1 (5 bases). CDR1 is SEHNR and CDR2 is FQNEAQ in the germline V gene (reference sequence). The CDR3 has 16 amino acids. V lost 0 bases, J lost 5 bases, and 14 bases lay in between. The CDR3 sequence: CASSLAMGGEDQPQHF. In DNA, the CDR3 is TGTGCCAGCAGCTTAGCGATGGGAGGGGAGGATCAGCCCCAGCATTTT.

The chain recombines TRBV20-1 with TRBJ1-2, with 9 bases matching TRBD1. In germline, CDR1 is DFQATT, CDR2 SNEGSKA (reference sequence). CDR3 length: 13 amino acids. J lost 3 bases, V lost 6 bases, and 5 bases had no gene match. CDR3 sequence: CSAEDRGHYGYTF. Written as DNA, the CDR3 is TGCAGTGCAGAGGACAGGGGACACTATGGCTACACCTTC.

The chain combines TRBV6-5 with TRBJ2-4, with 7 bases that match TRBD1. The J call may be wrong; the DNA end is better matched by TRBJ2-7. The CDR3 contains 13 residues. Germline-derived CDR1 and CDR2 are MNHEY and SVGAGI. The CDR3, as DNA: TGTGCCAGCAGTTCAGGGGGTTCCCTCGAGCAGTACTTC. Translated: CASSSGGSLEQYF.

In the case of this clonotype: One end of the junction varies from germline; a read error may be responsible. The chain carries TRBV7-9 and TRBJ1-4; D is perhaps TRBD1 (6 bases). From germline, CDR1 is SEHNR and CDR2 FQNEAQ (reference sequence). The CDR3 sequence is 16 residues long. The CDR3 protein is CASSLPGGAAGERLFF. CDR3 nucleotides: TGTGCCAGCAGCCTGCCCGGGGGCGCGGCAGGTGAAAGACTGTTTTTT.

As concerns this clonotype: Since a much larger clone is just one base distant, this may be a read error. The chain is built from TRBV2 and TRBJ2-1, with 8 bases identical to TRBD1. J lost 6 bases, V lost 4 bases, and 2 bases had no gene match. Germline lookup yields CDR1 SNHLY and CDR2 FYNNEI. CDR3 length: 13 residues. The CDR3 coding sequence is TGTGCCAGCAGTGGGACAGGGAGCAATGAGCAGTTCTTC. It specifies CASSGTGSNEQFF.

This clonotype appeared many times. The chain combines TRBV12-3 or TRBV12-4 with TRBJ1-2, with D perhaps TRBD1 (5 bases). The V end lost 4 bases, the J end lost 2 bases, and 11 bases lay between the germline ends. This CDR3 is built from 14 residues. CDR3 bases: TGTGCCAGCAGTTCAGGGCGTGACAACTATGGCTACACCTTC. This encodes CASSSGRDNYGYTF.

The gene calls are TRBV20-1 and TRBJ2-5, with TRBD2 identical over 9 bases. Germline trimming cut 6 bases from V and 5 bases from J; bases unmatched to any gene: 10. The germline V gene encodes CDR1 DFQATT and CDR2 SNEGSKA (reference sequence). This CDR3 contains 14 residues. CDR3 sequence (DNA): TGCAGTGCCACCGCCCCAGCGGGAGGTGAGACCCAGTACTTC. Translation gives CSATAPAGGETQYF.

J is TRBJ1-1 and V is TRBV7-9; possibly TRBD1 for D (5 bases). The V gene's germline CDR1 is SEHNR and CDR2 FQNEAQ (reference sequence). This CDR3 has 13 amino acids. Deletions cut 10 bases from V and 7 bases from J, with 19 bases between. CDR3 bases: TGTGCCACCTCCCAGGGCGGGGACCGTGAAGCTTTCTTT. Its translation is CATSQGGDREAFF.

This clonotype was seen ten or more times. This chain connects TRBV6-2 or TRBV6-3 to TRBJ2-6; D might be TRBD2 (5 bases). Trimming took off 5 bases at V and 18 bases at J, with 14 bases between the two ends. This CDR3 is built from 11 residues. Germline V gene lookup returns CDR1 MNHEY and CDR2 SVGEGT. The CDR3 loop reads CASSDGLPRTF. Written as DNA, the CDR3 is TGTGCCAGCAGTGACGGACTTCCACGGACTTTC.

The V gene is TRBV3-1, the J gene TRBJ2-1; 11 nucleotides line up with TRBD2. CDR3 length equals 20 residues. Germline trimming cut 0 bases from V and 2 bases from J; bases unmatched to any gene: 12. Germline V gene sequence: CDR1 LGHDT, CDR2 YNNKEL (reference sequence). CDR3 amino acids: CASSQEVGLAGPRAYNEQFF. The CDR3 bases are TGTGCCAGCAGCCAAGAGGTAGGACTAGCGGGTCCAAGGGCCTACAATGAGCAGTTCTTC.

The chain uses TRBV28 and TRBJ2-5; D call uncertain. Trimming stripped 4 bases from V and 5 bases from J, with 11 bases between. CDR3 size: 13 residues. The germline gives CDR1 MDHEN, CDR2 SYDVKM. CDR3 loop: CASSSLIGETQYF. In DNA, the CDR3 is TGTGCCAGCAGTTCCCTAATAGGGGAGACCCAGTACTTC. Full variable domain (outside the CDR3, taken from reference TRBV28 and TRBJ2-5): DVKVTQSSRYLVKRTGEKVFLECVQDMDHENMFWYRQDPGLGLRLIYFSYDVKMKEKGDIPEGYSVSREKKERFSLILESASTNQTSMYLCASSSLIGETQYFGPGTRLLVL.